The 30 T cell receptor beta chains in this list originate from one sample, sequenced in a study of CD8 T cells in ankylosing spondylitis. Notes on the study in general: A TCR beta motif of several highly homologous variants appeared characteristic of ankylosing spondylitis blood.

These TCRs are of unknown antigen specificity. In TCRdb, the 5' RACE reads were re-called with MiXCR into one record per CDR3 protein. The sample yields more than 250,000 distinct CDR3 sequences, around 7.6% seen once. The specimen was blood, either unsorted or a sorted T cell fraction (not recorded which). Receptors were obtained from a male donor with ankylosing spondylitis.

This rearrangement joins TRBV15 to TRBJ2-2; D is perhaps TRBD1 (6 bases). This CDR3 spans 16 amino acids. CDR1 and CDR2 from the germline V gene are LNHNV and YYDKDF (reference sequence). Trimming removed 0 bases at V and 3 bases at J, with 11 bases between. The CDR3 region is CATSRDRGLDTGELFF. CDR3 nucleotide sequence: TGTGCCACCAGCAGAGACAGGGGTTTGGACACCGGGGAGCTGTTTTTT.

This clonotype was recorded at least ten times. The rearrangement links TRBV11-3 to TRBJ2-5; D gene ambiguous. The CDR3 spans 15 residues. From germline, CDR1 is SGHNT and CDR2 YENEEA. Trimming removed 1 base from V and 0 bases from J, with 9 bases in between. CDR3 sequence (DNA): TGTGCCAGCAGCTTAGGGTCTTCACACCAAGAGACCCAGTACTTC. Protein sequence: CASSLGSSHQETQYF.

This clonotype was recorded many times. The gene calls are TRBV28 and TRBJ2-3; 7 positions match TRBD2. The CDR3 extends over 16 amino acids. Germline V CDR1 and CDR2: MDHEN, SYDVKM. Losses at the gene ends were 3 bases for V and 3 bases for J; bases not matched to a gene: 9. CDR3 residues: CASSFQTSSGTDTQYF. In nucleotides, the CDR3 is TGTGCCAGCAGTTTCCAGACTAGCTCCGGAACAGATACGCAGTATTTT.

This clonotype was observed a few times. This sequence joins TRBV5-1 and TRBJ1-4, with D unclear. CDR3 length: 13 residues. Between the trimmed V and J ends, which lost 6 bases and 4 bases, there was a span of 10 bases. Germline V gives CDR1 SGHRS, CDR2 YFSETQ. In DNA, the CDR3 is TGCGCCAGCACGGTGGGGAGTAATGAAAAACTGTTTTTT. Its translation: CASTVGSNEKLFF.

Ten or more counts support this clonotype. The chain recombines TRBV29-1 with TRBJ2-7, with 8 bases that match TRBD2. The CDR3 contains 13 residues. J gave up 2 bases and V 7 bases, and 7 bases lay outside the gene matches. Germline-derived CDR1 and CDR2 are SQVTM and ANQGSEA. CDR3 in amino acids: CSAGGPEAYEQYF. The CDR3 nucleotides are TGCAGCGCGGGGGGGCCAGAAGCCTACGAGCAGTACTTC.

The chain uses TRBV6-1 and TRBJ1-2; 7 bases fit TRBD1. The CDR3 totals 15 residues. Trimming removed 6 bases from V and 4 bases from J; junction bases left unmatched: 11. CDR1 MNHNS and CDR2 SASEGT come from the germline V gene. The CDR3 reads CASSRGTDNTYGYTF. The CDR3 coding sequence is TGTGCCAGCAGCCGCGGGACAGACAATACCTATGGCTACACCTTC.

Ten or more counts support this clonotype. The V gene is TRBV20-1, the J gene TRBJ1-2, with D maybe TRBD1 (5 bases). V was trimmed by 1 base and J by 3 bases, leaving 12 bases between them. The CDR3 is made up of 14 amino acids. CDR1 and CDR2 (germline): DFQATT, SNEGSKA (reference sequence). The CDR3 loop is CSARVMTDYYGYTF. The CDR3 DNA follows: TGCAGTGCTAGAGTAATGACAGATTACTATGGCTACACCTTC.

The DNA of the CDR3 is TGTGCCAGCAGCTTAGTCCACGGGACAGGGCACACCGGGGAGCTGTTTTTT. Protein: CASSLVHGTGHTGELFF. The chain uses TRBV7-9 and TRBJ2-2, with TRBD1 identical over 9 bases. Germline V gene sequence: CDR1 SEHNR, CDR2 FQNEAQ (reference sequence). The CDR3 is 17 amino acids. Trimming at V came to 1 base and at J to 3 bases, leaving 6 bases not matched to a gene.

The chain uses TRBV12-3 or TRBV12-4 and TRBJ2-5, with D unclear. Trimming shortened V by 5 bases and J by 2 bases, and 12 bases separated the two germline ends. This CDR3 contains 14 residues. The DNA for the CDR3 is TGTGCCAGCAGTCCACAATCCCGACAAGAGACCCAGTACTTC. Translation gives CASSPQSRQETQYF.

The rearrangement joins TRBV29-1 to TRBJ2-1; the D gene is possibly TRBD2 (6 bases). Germline values: CDR1 SQVTM, CDR2 ANQGSEA. Between the trimmed V and J ends, which lost 0 bases and 4 bases, there was a span of 13 bases. The CDR3 contains 15 residues. The CDR3: CSVEEVRRGYNEQFF. The CDR3 DNA is TGCAGCGTTGAAGAGGTTAGGCGGGGATACAATGAGCAGTTCTTC.

This chain joins TRBV10-3 and TRBJ2-7; a possible D gene is TRBD1 (6 bases). Trimming stripped 2 bases from V and 5 bases from J, with 13 bases between. The CDR3 runs 14 residues. The germline V gene has CDR1 ENHRY and CDR2 SYGVKD. The CDR3 nucleotides read TGTGCCATCAGTGAGACAGGGACGTCCCACGAGCAGTACTTC. Its translation is CAISETGTSHEQYF.

V usage is TRBV15 and J usage is TRBJ2-7, with 10 bases aligning to TRBD2. The V and J ends lost 4 bases and 1 base, in that order; junction bases with no gene match: 13. The CDR3 sequence is 18 residues long. Germline loops: CDR1 LNHNV, CDR2 YYDKDF (reference sequence). CDR3 protein: CATSTEGAGTSVSYEQYF. As DNA, the CDR3 is TGTGCCACCAGCACGGAGGGGGCAGGGACTAGCGTATCCTACGAGCAGTACTTC.

This clonotype was counted between two and nine times. The rearrangement links TRBV20-1 to TRBJ1-1; D gene uncertain. V lost 1 base to trimming and J lost 1 base, with 10 bases between them. The CDR3 is 14 amino acids. Germline assignment: CDR1 DFQATT and CDR2 SNEGSKA (reference sequence). CDR3: CSARVPVENTEAFF. CDR3 DNA: TGCAGTGCTAGAGTCCCCGTAGAGAACACTGAAGCTTTCTTT.

V gene TRBV7-8 combines with J gene TRBJ2-7; 14 bases are shared with TRBD2. The CDR3 contains 16 residues. The trim removed 5 bases at V and 7 bases at J, leaving 10 bases unmatched. CDR1 and CDR2 (germline): SGHVS, FQNEAQ. The CDR3 nucleotides read TGTGCCAGCAGCCCGGGACTAGCGGGAGTTTCGGAAGAGCAGTACTTC. It is translated as CASSPGLAGVSEEQYF.

The J gene is TRBJ2-5, the V gene TRBV11-1; D is ambiguous. Germline V lookup: CDR1 SGHAT, CDR2 FQDESV (reference sequence). V was trimmed by 2 bases and J by 1 base, leaving 8 bases between them. The CDR3 consists of 14 residues. This CDR3 reads CASSLNQIQETQYF. Here the CDR3 DNA reads TGTGCCAGCAGCTTAAACCAGATCCAAGAGACCCAGTACTTC.

The chain carries TRBV29-1 and TRBJ1-4; D gene ambiguous. CDR1 is SQVTM, CDR2 ANQGSEA, per germline. Between the trimmed V and J ends, which lost 2 bases and 8 bases, there was a span of 12 bases. The CDR3 sequence is 13 residues long. Here the CDR3 reads CSVERQPGEKLFF. The CDR3 nucleotides read TGCAGCGTTGAAAGACAACCTGGGGAAAAACTGTTTTTT.

CDR3 loop: CASSQEAGTGRSYEQYF. The DNA of the CDR3 is TGTGCCAGCAGCCAAGAGGCCGGGACAGGGCGCTCCTACGAGCAGTACTTC. The chain combines TRBV3-1 with TRBJ2-7; 9 bases fit TRBD1. The germline V gene encodes CDR1 LGHDT and CDR2 YNNKEL (reference sequence). This CDR3 has 17 residues. Trimming removed 0 bases from V and 0 bases from J; junction bases left unmatched: 6.

The chain combines TRBV27 with TRBJ2-1; D not resolved. Trimming took off 5 bases at V and 4 bases at J, with 18 bases between the two ends. The CDR3 is 16 amino acids. CDR1 and CDR2 from the germline V gene are MNHEY and SMNVEV (reference sequence). Written as DNA, the CDR3 is TGTGCCAGCAGTGGTAAGACGGTGAGAAGTTACAATGAGCAGTTCTTC. This codes for CASSGKTVRSYNEQFF.

This clonotype appeared many times. The J gene is TRBJ2-1, the V gene TRBV20-1, with TRBD1 matching 8 bases. The CDR3 covers 13 residues. Germline V CDR1 and CDR2: DFQATT, SNEGSKA (reference sequence). The trim removed 6 bases at V and 3 bases at J, leaving 4 bases unmatched. The CDR3 sequence: CSATGQDYNEQFF. The CDR3 DNA sequence: TGCAGTGCGACGGGACAGGACTACAATGAGCAGTTCTTC.

The chain links TRBV20-1 to TRBJ2-2; TRBD2 aligns across 12 bases. Germline CDR1 and CDR2: DFQATT and SNEGSKA (reference sequence). The CDR3 is made up of 17 amino acids. J gave up 0 bases and V 6 bases, and 8 bases lay outside the gene matches. CDR3 sequence: CSAQPGLAGPNTGELFF. The DNA for the CDR3 is TGCAGTGCCCAACCGGGACTAGCGGGCCCGAACACCGGGGAGCTGTTTTTT.

This clonotype has a handful of counts. This CDR3 reads CASSIEPSVYEQFF. Here the CDR3 DNA reads TGTGCCAGTAGTATAGAGCCTAGCGTCTATGAGCAGTTCTTC. This chain links TRBV19 with TRBJ2-1; D is perhaps TRBD2 (6 bases). V was shortened by 0 bases and J by 8 bases, with 11 bases between the two germline ends. Germline CDR1 is LNHDA and CDR2 is SQIVND (reference sequence). The CDR3 loop spans 14 amino acids. Full variable domain (rest looked up from reference TRBV19 and TRBJ2-1): DGGITQSPKYLFRKEGQNVTLSCEQNLNHDAMYWYRQDPGQGLRLIYYSQIVNDFQKGDIAEGYSVSREKKESFPLTVTSAQKNPTAFYLCASSIEPSVYEQFFGPGTRLTVL.

This clonotype was seen a handful of times. The chain couples TRBV5-8 to TRBJ2-3; no clear D gene. The germline V gene encodes CDR1 SGHTS and CDR2 YDEGEE. V was trimmed by 7 bases and J by 3 bases, leaving 15 bases between them. CDR3 length equals 14 residues. This chain's CDR3 is CASDLGPTTDTQYF. The CDR3 bases are TGTGCCAGCGACTTAGGGCCAACTACAGATACGCAGTATTTT.

This clonotype was detected many times. The chain uses TRBV4-3 and TRBJ2-5, with a weak D call TRBD2 (5 bases). V lost 1 base and J 4 bases, leaving 16 bases between the germline ends. Germline loops: CDR1 LGHNA, CDR2 YSLEER. This CDR3 has 16 amino acids. The CDR3 DNA reads TGCGCCAGCAGCCAAGGGAGTACTAGGTTCGGAGAGACCCAGTACTTC. Translated: CASSQGSTRFGETQYF.

This clonotype has at least ten counts. The V call is TRBV27, the J call TRBJ1-1, with no clear D. With 1 base removed from V and 0 bases from J, the gap between germline ends came to 9 bases. CDR3 length equals 15 residues. The germline gives CDR1 MNHEY, CDR2 SMNVEV (reference sequence). CDR3 in amino acids: CASSLFGQLNTEAFF. The CDR3 DNA sequence: TGTGCCAGCAGTTTATTTGGGCAACTGAACACTGAAGCTTTCTTT.

V gene TRBV7-3 combines with J gene TRBJ2-3; D ambiguous. Germline V lookup: CDR1 SGHTA, CDR2 FQGTGA. The CDR3 runs 11 residues. Trimming shortened V by 5 bases and J by 6 bases, and 6 bases separated the two germline ends. CDR3 DNA sequence: TGTGCCAGCAGCACTGCGGATACGCAGTATTTT. It translates to CASSTADTQYF.

With respect to this clonotype: This may be a read error, as it is one base from a much larger clone. The chain is built from TRBV5-1 and TRBJ2-5; no clear D. The CDR3 loop spans 15 amino acids. Germline CDR1 SGHRS, CDR2 YFSETQ. The CDR3 nucleotides are TGCGCCAGCAGCTTGGCCGGAACAGCCCAAGAGACCCAGAACTTC. Translated: CASSLAGTAQETQNF.

The chain uses TRBV6-1 and TRBJ2-1; no definite D call. The CDR3 runs to 17 residues. V gave up 6 bases and J gave up 1 base, with 19 bases separating them. CDR1 and CDR2 (germline): MNHNS, SASEGT. CDR3 residues: CASSPSPPGPSYNEQFF. The CDR3 DNA reads as TGTGCCAGCAGCCCAAGCCCCCCTGGACCTTCCTACAATGAGCAGTTCTTC.

The chain joins TRBV20-1 to TRBJ1-4; D is undetermined. From germline, CDR1 is DFQATT and CDR2 SNEGSKA (reference sequence). The CDR3 is 16 residues long. V shed 6 bases and J shed 0 bases, with 17 bases lying between them. The CDR3 nucleotides read TGCAGTGCATCGAGACCGTTAGTTGCAACTAATGAAAAACTGTTTTTT. Translation gives CSASRPLVATNEKLFF.

This clonotype turned up a few times. The chain links TRBV7-9 to TRBJ2-7; 9 bases fit TRBD1. The CDR3 totals 15 residues. From germline, CDR1 is SEHNR and CDR2 FQNEAQ (reference sequence). The V and J ends lost 4 bases and 5 bases, in that order; junction bases with no gene match: 9. The chain's CDR3 is CASSSTLTGGDEQYF. The CDR3 DNA reads as TGTGCCAGCAGCTCTACTCTGACAGGGGGTGACGAGCAGTACTTC. The full variable domain, completed using reference TRBV7-9 and TRBJ2-7, is DTGVSQNPRHKITKRGQNVTFRCDPISEHNRLYWYRQTLGQGPEFLTYFQNEAQLEKSRLLSDRFSAERPKGSFSTLEIQRTEQGDSAMYLCASSSTLTGGDEQYFGPGTRLTVT.

This rearrangement joins TRBV12-3 or TRBV12-4 to TRBJ1-2, with TRBD1 identical over 7 bases. J was trimmed by 2 bases and V by 6 bases; bases with no gene match: 9. The CDR3 totals 15 residues. CDR3 sequence: CASSKVKGQNYGYTF. CDR3 nucleotides: TGTGCCAGCAGCAAAGTGAAGGGACAGAACTATGGCTACACCTTC.